These 27 T cell receptor beta chains were all obtained from the same sample, sequenced in a study of CD8+ T cells in alopecia areata. Extraction and reverse transcription of RNA yielded cDNA as the sequencing template. The data were produced by immunoSEQ multiplex PCR, yet TCRdb's version contains in-frame clones alone and is incomplete. The sample lists 150,000 to 200,000 clones, around three fifths seen once, with approximately 1% in the top ten. Treatment reported: oral pan-JAK inhibitor, 5-10 mg twice daily. Source: CD4+ T cells sorted from blood, taken at week 24, from a patient treated with tofacitinib. The receptors derive from a human donor with alopecia areata.

The chain employs TRBV30 and TRBJ1-2, with D perhaps matching TRBD1 (5 bases). V was shortened by 0 bases and J by 8 bases, with 10 bases between the two germline ends. The CDR3 loop spans 12 amino acids. Germline V gives CDR1 GTSNPN, CDR2 SVGIG (reference sequence). The CDR3 DNA sequence: TGTGCCTGGAGTGTACTAGGGGAAGGCTACACCTTC. Residues: CAWSVLGEGYTF.

This clone has just one count. The rearrangement uses TRBV4-2 and TRBJ1-2, with 9 bases identical to TRBD1. The V gene's germline CDR1 is LGHNA and CDR2 YNFKEQ. The CDR3 is 13 amino acids. V dropped 1 base and J dropped 7; count of bases not matched to a gene: 1. The CDR3 reads CASSQGQGVGYTF. DNA for the CDR3: TGTGCCAGCAGCCAAGGACAGGGGGTTGGCTACACCTTC.

This clone came up a few times. The gene calls are TRBV21-1 and TRBJ2-3; the table's TRBD2 call for D was not verified on the DNA. TRBV21-1 is a pseudogene locus. The CDR3 loop spans 19 amino acids. Here the CDR3 DNA reads TGTGCCAGCAGCAAAGCGCGGTCTAGCGGGGGGGGAAGCACAGATACGCAGTATTTT. Amino acid sequence: CASSKARSSGGGSTDTQYF.

The V call is TRBV27, the J call TRBJ1-2; D perhaps matches TRBD1 (5 bases). V was trimmed by 0 bases and J by 4 bases, leaving 9 bases between them. The CDR3 has 14 residues. Germline V gene lookup returns CDR1 MNHEY and CDR2 SMNVEV (reference sequence). This CDR3 is CASSLSKGTYGYTF. The CDR3 DNA sequence: TGTGCCAGCAGTTTATCGAAGGGGACCTATGGCTACACCTTC.

This clone was observed a few times. The chain couples TRBV20-1 to TRBJ2-7; no definite D call. Trimming stripped 1 base from V and 6 bases from J, with 7 bases between. Germline values: CDR1 DFQATT, CDR2 SNEGSKA (reference sequence). This CDR3 has 11 residues. Here the CDR3 DNA reads TGCAGTGCTAGAGGGACGTCCGAGCAGTACTTC. This encodes CSARGTSEQYF.

As to this clone: Other DNA sequences from this sample encode an identical CDR3 as well. V usage is TRBV29-1 and J usage is TRBJ1-1, with no clear D. Germline V gene sequence: CDR1 SQVTM, CDR2 ANQGSEA. The V end lost 4 bases, the J end lost 1 base, and 10 bases lay between the germline ends. The length of the CDR3 is 13 residues. The CDR3 sequence: CSVVRQTNTEAFF. DNA of the CDR3: TGCAGCGTTGTAAGGCAGACGAACACTGAAGCTTTCTTT.

This clone was seen a few times. V is TRBV29-1 and J is TRBJ2-7, with D perhaps being TRBD1 or TRBD2 (5 bases each). Trimming left V 7 bases short and J 7 bases short, with 26 bases between. There are 15 residues in the CDR3. CDR1 SQVTM and CDR2 ANQGSEA come from the germline V gene. CDR3 DNA sequence: TGCAGCGCCACCTTAGGACCGGGACCCCCGTGGGAGCAGTACTTC. This codes for CSATLGPGPPWEQYF.

The CDR3 nucleotides read TGCGCCAGCAGCCCAAGGACAGGGACCCAAGAGACCCAGTACTTC. Its protein product is CASSPRTGTQETQYF. The V call is TRBV5-1, the J call TRBJ2-5, with 8 bases lining up with TRBD1. The CDR3 extends over 15 amino acids. Trimming took 4 bases from V and 1 from J; bases not matched to a gene: 6. Germline V gene lookup returns CDR1 SGHRS and CDR2 YFSETQ.

This clone has just one count. The chain uses TRBV7-2 and TRBJ1-2; the match to TRBD1 covers 7 bases. CDR1 SGHTA and CDR2 FQGNSA come from the germline V gene. V gave up 6 bases and J gave up 2 bases; unmatched junction bases: 9. This CDR3 comprises 15 residues. CDR3 bases: TGTGCCAGCAGTCAGACAGGGTTGACCAACTATGGCTACACCTTC. Amino acids: CASSQTGLTNYGYTF.

To note about this clone: The sample holds other DNA sequences that translate to the same CDR3. The CDR3 sequence: CASSFGGNTEAFF. The DNA of the CDR3 is TGTGCCAGCAGTTTTGGGGGGAACACTGAAGCTTTCTTT. J is TRBJ1-1 and V is TRBV27; possible D gene TRBD1, 5 bases. Trimming stripped 3 bases from V and 1 base from J, with 6 bases between. Germline-derived CDR1 and CDR2 are MNHEY and SMNVEV (reference sequence). The length of the CDR3 is 13 residues.

The J gene is TRBJ1-6, the V gene TRBV27, with D possibly being TRBD1 (5 bases). The CDR3 has 16 amino acids. The germline CDR1 and CDR2 sequences are MNHEY and SMNVEV (reference sequence). V was clipped by 6 bases and J by 0 bases, with 12 bases between them. DNA of the CDR3: TGTGCCAGCAGCACTAAGGGGAACTCCTATAATTCACCCCTCCACTTT. Translating gives CASSTKGNSYNSPLHF.

This clone was observed a few times. The rearrangement joins TRBV5-6 to TRBJ2-5, with a weak D call TRBD1 (6 bases). Germline V gene data show CDR1 as SGHDT and CDR2 as YYEEEE. This CDR3 is built from 15 residues. The V and J ends lost 4 bases and 5 bases respectively, with 18 bases between them. CDR3 in DNA: TGTGCCAGCAGCCGAACCCCAGGGGTCCCTGAGACCCAGTACTTC. It translates to CASSRTPGVPETQYF. The entire variable domain, with the rest obtained from reference TRBV5-6 and TRBJ2-5, is as follows: DAGVTQSPTHLIKTRGQQVTLRCSPKSGHDTVSWYQQALGQGPQFIFQYYEEEERQRGNFPDRFSGHQFPNYSSELNVNALLLGDSALYLCASSRTPGVPETQYFGPGTRLLVL.

The genes are TRBV19 and TRBJ2-6; no clear D gene. Between the trimmed V and J ends, which lost 6 bases and 0 bases, there was a span of 3 bases. From germline, CDR1 is LNHDA and CDR2 SQIVND (reference sequence). The CDR3 is 13 amino acids. The CDR3 DNA reads TGTGCCAGTAGCCTCTCTGGGGCCAACGTCCTGACTTTC. This codes for CASSLSGANVLTF.

This clone was counted between two and nine times. The DNA of the CDR3 is TGTGCCAGCAGTGTGAAGACGGAAACTGGAAACACCATATATTTT. It translates to CASSVKTETGNTIYF. The chain has TRBV6-5 and TRBJ1-3, with D unresolved. Trimming cost V 5 bases and J 2 bases, with 13 bases left between them. The CDR3 is made up of 15 amino acids. CDR1 and CDR2 (germline): MNHEY, SVGAGI.

The CDR3 loop reads CASTADLYEQYF. The CDR3 DNA is TGCGCCAGCACGGCGGACCTCTACGAGCAGTACTTC. The chain uses TRBV5-1 and TRBJ2-7; D not certain. This CDR3 spans 12 amino acids. V was pared by 6 bases and J by 3 bases, with 10 bases between. Per the germline V gene, CDR1 is SGHRS and CDR2 is YFSETQ.

The chain is built from TRBV30 and TRBJ2-7; D perhaps matches TRBD1 (6 bases). V was shortened by 7 bases and J by 1 base, with 11 bases between the two germline ends. Germline CDR1 and CDR2: GTSNPN and SVGIG (reference sequence). The CDR3 contains 12 residues. The CDR3 loop reads CAYRAGSYEQYF. The CDR3, as DNA: TGTGCCTACAGGGCTGGGTCCTACGAGCAGTACTTC.

This sequence joins TRBV29-1 and TRBJ1-1; D ambiguous. CDR1 is SQVTM and CDR2 is ANQGSEA in the germline V gene. V was clipped by 4 bases and J by 4 bases, with 13 bases between them. CDR3 length equals 13 residues. CDR3 nucleotides: TGCAGCGTTGCCTCACAGTCCGCCACTGAAGCTTTCTTT. Its protein is CSVASQSATEAFF.

CDR3 amino acids: CAWSGGELQETQYF. CDR3 nucleotide sequence: TGTGCCTGGAGTGGGGGGGAACTCCAAGAGACCCAGTACTTC. This chain links TRBV30 with TRBJ2-5, with D possibly matching TRBD2 (6 bases). In germline, CDR1 is GTSNPN, CDR2 SVGIG (reference sequence). V shed 1 base and J shed 1 base, with 10 bases lying between them. There are 14 residues in the CDR3.

On this clone: One end of the junction fails to match germline, which may point to a read error. The chain uses TRBV11-2 and TRBJ1-6, with unresolved D. CDR3 length: 12 residues. The germline V gene encodes CDR1 SGHAT and CDR2 FQNNGV. CDR3 nucleotide sequence: TGTGCCAGCAGCCTAGAGCATTCACCCCTCCACTTT. It codes for CASSLEHSPLHF. The variable domain in full, with the rest retrieved from reference TRBV11-2 and TRBJ1-6, is EAGVAQSPRYKIIEKRQSVAFWCNPISGHATLYWYQQILGQGPKLLIQFQNNGVVDDSQLPKDRFSAERLKGVDSTLKIQPAKLEDSAVYLCASSLEHSPLHFGNGTRLTVT.

The genes are TRBV5-1 and TRBJ2-2, with D unclear. The CDR3 contains 13 residues. Trimming shortened V by 1 base and J by 7 bases, and 8 bases separated the two germline ends. Germline CDR1 reads SGHRS; CDR2 reads YFSETQ. The CDR3 is CASSLNSNGELFF. The CDR3 DNA sequence: TGCGCCAGCAGCTTGAACTCCAACGGGGAGCTGTTTTTT. The full variable domain, in which reference TRBV5-1 and TRBJ2-2 provide the parts outside the CDR3, is KAGVTQTPRYLIKTRGQQVTLSCSPISGHRSVSWYQQTPGQGLQFLFEYFSETQRNKGNFPGRFSGRQFSNSRSEMNVSTLELGDSALYLCASSLNSNGELFFGEGSRLTVL.

The rearrangement links TRBV10-3 to TRBJ2-7, with 8 positions matching TRBD1. V lost 6 bases to trimming and J lost 2 bases; unmatched junction nucleotides: 9. From germline, CDR1 is ENHRY and CDR2 SYGVKD. The CDR3 length is 15 residues. The CDR3 loop is CAISGGDRNPYEQYF. The CDR3 bases are TGTGCCATCAGCGGTGGGGACAGGAACCCCTACGAGCAGTACTTC.

This rearrangement joins TRBV5-6 to TRBJ2-3; D ambiguous. V gave up 4 bases and J gave up 2 bases, with 8 bases separating them. This CDR3 contains 13 residues. Germline CDR1 and CDR2: SGHDT and YYEEEE. The CDR3 here is CASSNDSTDTQYF. The CDR3 DNA reads as TGTGCCAGCAGCAACGACTCCACAGATACGCAGTATTTT.

This chain connects TRBV29-1 to TRBJ2-7; TRBD1 matches 9 bases. Germline V gene lookup returns CDR1 SQVTM and CDR2 ANQGSEA. This CDR3 is 12 amino acids long. The V gene end was trimmed by 7 bases and the J gene end by 5 bases; junction bases not matched to a gene: 6. The CDR3 reads CSARTGVHEQYF. The CDR3 nucleotides are TGCAGCGCCCGGACAGGGGTCCACGAGCAGTACTTC.

In DNA form, the CDR3 reads TGTGCCAGCAGTGAGGAGTGGAGGCCAGATACGCAGTATTTT. Its protein is CASSEEWRPDTQYF. The chain employs TRBV2 and TRBJ2-3; weak D call: TRBD2 (5 bases). The CDR3 is made up of 14 amino acids. CDR1 SNHLY and CDR2 FYNNEI come from the germline V gene. V lost 3 bases, J lost 4 bases, and 11 bases lay in between.

This clone has just a few counts. Other nucleotide sequences from this sample produce the same CDR3. This chain links TRBV29-1 with TRBJ2-3; no clear D gene. V lost 6 bases and J lost 0, with 4 bases in between. Germline CDR1 SQVTM, CDR2 ANQGSEA. This CDR3 spans 11 amino acids. The CDR3 is CSVLSTDTQYF. The CDR3 region has the DNA TGCAGCGTCTTGAGCACAGATACGCAGTATTTT.

CDR3 DNA sequence: TGCAGCGTTGCAGAACAGTCCATTTGGAATTTGAACACTGAAGCTTTCTTT. Protein: CSVAEQSIWNLNTEAFF. The rearrangement joins TRBV29-1 to TRBJ1-1; D gene ambiguous. The ends were cut back, 4 bases at V and 0 bases at J, with 21 bases in the middle. The V gene's germline CDR1 is SQVTM and CDR2 ANQGSEA. This CDR3 spans 17 amino acids.

This clone was seen only a few times. The chain has TRBV2 and TRBJ2-7, with D hard to call. Trimming shortened V by 3 bases and J by 1 base, and 4 bases separated the two germline ends. The CDR3 spans 12 residues. Germline CDR1 and CDR2: SNHLY and FYNNEI. The CDR3 loop reads CASSEVSYEQYF. In DNA form, the CDR3 reads TGTGCCAGCAGTGAGGTTTCCTACGAGCAGTACTTC.